This is a list of T cell receptor beta chains from one sample in a study of blood T cell repertoires in COVID-19. Data came from immunoSEQ multiplex PCR; TCRdb stores just in-frame clones and leaves some out. The profile covers some 83,000 clones, with over 85% appearing a single time and more than 2% taken by the ten largest. The sequenced sample was peripheral blood. The receptors here all came from a man aged 45 to 65 with acute or convalescent COVID-19. The CDR3 runs from the conserved cysteine through the conserved F or W. The D gene is left open where the match is weak. Expanded clones get a size class; other rows say once, few or many, or leave the size out.

D gene	J gene	V gene	clone size	CDR3 protein	CDR3 DNA
.	TRBJ1-1	TRBV6-1	.	CASSEGPRGGTEAFF	TGTGCCAGCAGTGAAGGACCGCGGGGGGGCACTGAAGCTTTCTTT
.	TRBJ1-2	TRBV2	.	CASSEARGYTF	TGTGCCAGCAGTGAAGCGAGAGGCTACACCTTC
.	TRBJ1-4	TRBV29-1	.	CSAGSQDSLEKLFF	TGCAGCGCCGGATCCCAGGATTCCCTTGAAAAACTGTTTTTT
.	TRBJ2-1	TRBV3-1/TRBV3-2	once	CASSHRPGQTYNEQFF	TGTGCCAGCAGCCACCGCCCGGGACAAACCTACAATGAGCAGTTCTTC
TRBD2	TRBJ2-2	TRBV6-2/TRBV6-3	.	CASSYGGSGGGELFF	TGTGCCAGCAGTTACGGCGGGAGCGGTGGCGGGGAGCTGTTTTTT
.	TRBJ2-5	TRBV6-2/TRBV6-3	.	CASSYLGGPRETQYF	TGTGCCAGCAGTTACTTGGGGGGGCCTCGGGAGACCCAGTACTTC
TRBD1	TRBJ1-5	TRBV19	.	CASSTDRRAGSNQPQHF	TGTGCCAGTAGTACGGACAGGAGGGCAGGTAGCAATCAGCCCCAGCATTTT
.	TRBJ2-2	TRBV7-3	.	CASSQNGGRGTGELFF	TGTGCCAGCAGCCAAAATGGAGGGAGGGGGACCGGGGAGCTGTTTTTT
TRBD1	TRBJ1-2	TRBV6-5	.	CASRGQGAGDYGYTF	TGTGCCAGCAGGGGACAGGGGGCCGGAGACTATGGCTACACCTTC
.	TRBJ1-5	TRBV7-9	.	CASSLGQGHQPQHF	TGTGCCAGCAGCTTGGGTCAGGGGCATCAGCCCCAGCATTTT
.	TRBJ1-2	TRBV4-2	.	CASSHGPAYGYTF	TGTGCCAGCAGCCATGGGCCCGCGTATGGCTACACCTTC
TRBD1	TRBJ1-1	TRBV6-5	.	CASRETGITEAFF	TGTGCCAGCAGGGAGACAGGGATCACTGAAGCTTTCTTT
.	TRBJ1-1	TRBV7-8	.	CASSLIYTEAFF	TGTGCCAGCAGCTTAATCTACACTGAAGCTTTCTTT
TRBD2	TRBJ2-2	TRBV19	once	CASSVGGSTGELFF	TGTGCCAGTAGTGTCGGGGGGAGCACCGGGGAGCTGTTTTTT
.	TRBJ2-5	TRBV11-2	.	CASSLGGASGKTETQYF	TGTGCCAGCAGCCTGGGCGGGGCTAGTGGGAAGACGGAGACCCAGTACTTC
TRBD2	TRBJ2-1	TRBV9	.	CASSVQGGRTPYNEQFF	TGTGCCAGCAGCGTACAGGGCGGGAGAACCCCCTACAATGAGCAGTTCTTC
TRBD2	TRBJ2-1	TRBV15	.	CATSRDILAGGRAYNEQFF	TGTGCCACCAGCAGAGATATCCTAGCGGGGGGGAGGGCCTACAATGAGCAGTTCTTC
.	TRBJ2-1	TRBV5-1	.	CASRLGQPREQFF	TGCGCCAGCAGGCTGGGGCAGCCACGTGAGCAGTTCTTC
.	TRBJ2-2	TRBV7-9	.	CASSLFTATGELFF	TGTGCCAGCAGCTTGTTTACAGCCACCGGGGAGCTGTTTTTT
.	TRBJ1-1	TRBV7-9	.	CASSLASTEEAFF	TGTGCCAGCAGCTTAGCATCCACGGAGGAGGCTTTCTTT
TRBD1	TRBJ2-1	TRBV29-1	.	CSVRDRPNEQFF	TGCAGCGTAAGGGACAGGCCCAATGAGCAGTTCTTC
TRBD2	TRBJ2-1	TRBV6-2/TRBV6-3	few	CASSSLRGFSYNEQFF	TGTGCCAGCAGCTCCCTGCGGGGGTTCTCCTACAATGAGCAGTTCTTC
TRBD2	TRBJ2-1	TRBV4-2	once	CASSQDAGGKDEQFF	TGTGCCAGCAGCCAAGATGCGGGAGGGAAGGATGAGCAGTTCTTC
TRBD2	TRBJ2-1	TRBV14	.	CASSGTGLAGRRQFF	TGTGCCAGCAGCGGAACCGGACTAGCGGGACGGAGGCAGTTCTTC
TRBD1	TRBJ2-2	TRBV6-5	.	CASSTGGANTGELFF	TGTGCCAGTTCGACAGGGGGCGCGAACACCGGGGAGCTGTTTTTT
.	TRBJ1-2	TRBV6-2/TRBV6-3	few	CASSDYTPYGYTF	TGTGCCAGCAGCGACTATACCCCCTATGGCTACACCTTC